These T cell receptor beta chains were read from a single sample in a study of blood T cell repertoires in COVID-19. The table came from immunoSEQ multiplex PCR; TCRdb's copy has only in-frame clones and leaves some out. The sample has some 93,000 clones, roughly 87% seen once; the top ten hold under 4.5%. The source material was peripheral blood. The receptors derive from a man in his fifties or sixties with acute or convalescent COVID-19. Both conserved end residues are part of each CDR3.

j_call	v_call	cdr3_length	cdr3_aa
TRBJ1-5	TRBV5-4	16	CASSVTGGARDQPQHF
TRBJ1-1	TRBV14	14	CASSDRGYNTEAFF
TRBJ1-5	TRBV5-1	15	CASSSGPEGYQPQHF
TRBJ1-2	TRBV7-2	14	CASGGDGRGYGYTF
TRBJ1-1	TRBV6-4	13	CASSDFMNTEAFF
TRBJ1-1	TRBV7-9	13	CASSPQGDTEAFF
TRBJ2-7	TRBV30	12	CAWGPTGDEQYF
TRBJ1-6	TRBV7-2	15	CASSLTGVRESPLHF
TRBJ2-3	TRBV18	15	CASSLTGTSTDTQYF
TRBJ1-1	TRBV21-1	17	CASSKTEGQGSYTEAFF
TRBJ2-3	TRBV7-9	16	CASSPGQGGLGDTQYF
TRBJ1-4	TRBV27	14	CASSGKGVDEKLFF
TRBJ2-2	TRBV9	15	CASSPSPRAQGELFF
TRBJ2-3	TRBV3-1/TRBV3-2	16	CASSQPATSAPDTQYF
TRBJ2-5	TRBV10-2	12	CASVFYGETQYF
TRBJ1-1	TRBV5-8	16	CASSLVIGTGNTEAFF
TRBJ1-5	TRBV5-6	17	CASSFWGTRGPTRPQHF
TRBJ2-3	TRBV19	14	CATSSGVTTDTQYF
TRBJ1-2	TRBV11-2	11	CASSSIYGYTF
TRBJ1-2	TRBV6-5	12	CASSSTGGSYTF
TRBJ2-1	TRBV27	15	CASSLSSLALDEQFF
TRBJ2-7	TRBV5-1	16	CASSLGGLAGGWEQYF
TRBJ1-6	TRBV19	14	CASSMQRVNSPLHF
TRBJ1-6	TRBV28	15	CASRPTAGQYSPLHF
TRBJ1-2	TRBV5-4	17	CASSEERTGGRRYGYTF
TRBJ1-1	TRBV6-5	13	CASNLWANTEAFF
TRBJ1-2	TRBV4-2	17	CASSHRLPGTGGNGYTF
TRBJ2-2	TRBV3-1/TRBV3-2	12	CASSRLTGELFF
TRBJ2-3	TRBV5-1	12	CASSESGDTQYF
TRBJ1-5	TRBV30	13	CAWAPTGNQPQHF
TRBJ2-1	TRBV3-1/TRBV3-2	20	CASSQDEGLAGVMSYNEQFF
TRBJ1-1	TRBV6-4	9	CASTREAFF
TRBJ1-5	TRBV19	16	CASRGRRGISNQPQHF
TRBJ2-3	TRBV3-1/TRBV3-2	15	CASSQGLARTDTQYF
TRBJ2-1	TRBV18	15	CASSQGLAGGHEQFF
TRBJ2-5	TRBV11-2	14	CASSSRGAVETQYF
TRBJ2-3	TRBV6-5	15	CASGSVAGGEDTQYF
TRBJ2-7	TRBV30	17	CAWQAGTGGYFSYEQYF
TRBJ2-5	TRBV5-1	18	CASSPTGTSGSLGKTQYF
TRBJ1-1	TRBV30	15	CAWTHRKGVGTEAFF
TRBJ2-5	TRBV20-1	13	CSASGGTQETQYF